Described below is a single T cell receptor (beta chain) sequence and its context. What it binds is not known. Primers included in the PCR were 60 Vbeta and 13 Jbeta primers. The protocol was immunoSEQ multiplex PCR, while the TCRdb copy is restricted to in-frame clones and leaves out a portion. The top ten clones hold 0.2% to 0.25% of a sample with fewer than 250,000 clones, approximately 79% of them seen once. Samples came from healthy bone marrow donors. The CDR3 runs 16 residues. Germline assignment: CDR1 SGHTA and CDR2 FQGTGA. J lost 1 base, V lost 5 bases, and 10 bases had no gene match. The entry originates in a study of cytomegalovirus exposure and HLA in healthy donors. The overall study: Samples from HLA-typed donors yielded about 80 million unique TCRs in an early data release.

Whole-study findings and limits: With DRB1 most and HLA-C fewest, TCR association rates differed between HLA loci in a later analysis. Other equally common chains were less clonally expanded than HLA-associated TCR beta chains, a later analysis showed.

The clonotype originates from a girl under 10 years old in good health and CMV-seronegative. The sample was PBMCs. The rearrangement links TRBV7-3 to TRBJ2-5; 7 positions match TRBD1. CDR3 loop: CASSQSGTAPQETQYF. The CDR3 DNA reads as TGTGCCAGCAGCCAATCCGGGACAGCACCCCAAGAGACCCAGTACTTC.